These 15 T cell receptor beta chains originate from one sample sequenced in a study of CD8 T cell repertoires and HIV-1 epitope variants. No cognate antigen is known for these TCRs. Profiled with immunoSEQ multiplex PCR; TCRdb holds only in-frame clones, not every one. Of some 4,600 clones listed, approximately 65% are singletons. The sample taken for sequencing was cultured CD8+ T cells derived from PBMCs. These receptors all stem from a male donor with HIV.

The chain uses TRBV7-9 and TRBJ2-1; TRBD1 or TRBD2 may be the D gene (5 bases each). The CDR3 covers 17 residues. CDR1 is SEHNR and CDR2 is FQNEAQ in the germline V gene (reference sequence). The V gene lost 1 base and the J gene lost 8 bases, with 21 bases spanning the gap. CDR3 residues: CASSLGDPGPPPYEQFF. The CDR3 bases are TGTGCCAGCAGCTTAGGGGATCCGGGACCCCCTCCGTATGAGCAGTTCTTC.

The rearrangement joins TRBV10-2 to TRBJ1-1, with D uncertain. The CDR3 sequence is 13 residues long. Deletions cut 6 bases from V and 1 base from J, with 9 bases between. Germline lookup yields CDR1 WSHSY and CDR2 SAAADI. CDR3 nucleotide sequence: TGCGCCAGCAGGGACCTTTCGAACACTGAAGCTTTCTTT. This gives the protein CASRDLSNTEAFF.

The CDR3 protein is CASSPGTSDYGYTF. In DNA form, the CDR3 reads TGTGCCAGCAGCCCTGGGACTTCTGACTATGGCTACACCTTC. The chain has TRBV11-1 and TRBJ1-2; tentatively, D is TRBD1 (5 bases). This CDR3 contains 14 residues. With 5 bases removed from V and 3 bases from J, the gap between germline ends came to 13 bases. Germline V gives CDR1 SGHAT, CDR2 FQDESV (reference sequence). The complete variable domain, with remaining parts taken from reference TRBV11-1 and TRBJ1-2, reads EAEVAQSPRYKITEKSQAVAFWCDPISGHATLYWYRQILGQGPELLVQFQDESVVDDSQLPKDRFSAERLKGVDSTLKIQPAELGDSAMYLCASSPGTSDYGYTFGSGTRLTVV.

The genes are TRBV6-5 and TRBJ2-5; D gene uncertain. This CDR3 region has 16 residues. Germline V gene sequence: CDR1 MNHEY, CDR2 SVGAGI. The germline V and J ends were trimmed by 4 bases and 2 bases, with 17 bases remaining between them. The chain's CDR3 is CASSLWGTGAQETQYF. The CDR3 DNA is TGTGCCAGCAGTTTGTGGGGAACCGGCGCTCAAGAGACCCAGTACTTC.

V usage is TRBV28 and J usage is TRBJ2-4; 8 bases match TRBD1. Germline-derived CDR1 and CDR2 are MDHEN and SYDVKM. J lost 0 bases, V lost 6 bases, and 10 bases had no gene match. CDR3 length: 17 residues. The CDR3 nucleotides are TGTGCCAGCAGATCGCCTCGTGGACAGGGAGCCAAAAACATTCAGTACTTC. This codes for CASRSPRGQGAKNIQYF.

The V call is TRBV30, the J call TRBJ1-5, with D possibly matching TRBD1 (5 bases). Trimming pared 3 bases from V and 5 bases from J, leaving 17 bases between. CDR3 size: 15 residues. CDR1 is GTSNPN and CDR2 is SVGIG in the germline V gene (reference sequence). The CDR3 loop is CAWSQTRGVDQPQHF. The CDR3 coding sequence is TGTGCCTGGAGCCAAACCCGGGGGGTCGATCAGCCCCAGCATTTT.

This clone was seen more than once but under ten times. The rearrangement links TRBV4-1 to TRBJ1-3; 7 bases line up with TRBD1. Unmatched junction bases numbered 4, after V lost 6 bases and J lost 2 bases. Germline-derived CDR1 and CDR2 are MGHRA and YSYEKL. CDR3 length: 14 amino acids. CDR3 sequence reads: CASSLTGAGNTIYF. In DNA form, the CDR3 reads TGCGCCAGCAGTCTTACAGGGGCTGGAAACACCATATATTTT.

The chain recombines TRBV4-3 with TRBJ2-1; 8 bases agree with TRBD1. Per germline, CDR1 LGHNA and CDR2 YSLEER. This CDR3 has 12 amino acids. V was pared by 4 bases and J by 10 bases, with 3 bases of the junction left unmatched. CDR3 protein: CASSLWTGEQFF. The CDR3 DNA reads TGCGCCAGCAGCCTCTGGACAGGGGAGCAGTTCTTC.

This chain links TRBV7-8 with TRBJ2-7, with TRBD1 matching over 7 bases. Looked up from germline, CDR1 is SGHVS and CDR2 is FQNEAQ. Trimming at V came to 3 bases and at J to 2 bases, leaving 1 base not matched to a gene. The CDR3 sequence is 13 residues long. The CDR3 DNA follows: TGTGCCAGCAGCTTGCAGGGGGCCTACGAGCAGTACTTC. Amino acids: CASSLQGAYEQYF.

This clone is termed large. J is TRBJ1-5 and V is TRBV19; 7 positions agree with TRBD1. Germline values: CDR1 LNHDA, CDR2 SQIVND (reference sequence). The CDR3 sequence is 15 residues long. Trimming removed 7 bases from V and 1 base from J; junction bases left unmatched: 7. The CDR3 nucleotides are TGTGCCAGTACCCCGGACAGGTTAAGCAATCAGCCCCAGCATTTT. It yields the protein CASTPDRLSNQPQHF.

The CDR3 region is CASSLGGEQYF. CDR3 in DNA: TGTGCCAGCAGCTTGGGTGGCGAGCAGTACTTC. This chain uses TRBV5-4 with TRBJ2-7; D remains ambiguous. Germline values: CDR1 SGHNT, CDR2 YYREEE (reference sequence). The CDR3 contains 11 residues. Trimming left V 0 bases short and J 6 bases short, with 4 bases between.

This chain connects TRBV21-1 to TRBJ1-2. TRBV21-1 is tagged as a pseudogene. The CDR3 covers 16 residues. In nucleotides, the CDR3 is TGTGCCAGCAGCAAAGCCCCGGGTGAAGTTCCGAATGGCTACACCTTC. Translating gives CASSKAPGEVPNGYTF.

This clone was seen just once. J is TRBJ2-2 and V is TRBV15, with unresolved D. The ends were cut back, 0 bases at V and 2 bases at J, with 10 bases in the middle. The CDR3 totals 16 residues. Germline loops: CDR1 LNHNV, CDR2 YYDKDF (reference sequence). DNA of the CDR3: TGTGCCACCAGCAGAGATCTTTGGACCAACACCGGGGAGCTGTTTTTT. Its translation is CATSRDLWTNTGELFF.

V is TRBV2 and J is TRBJ1-2; no definite D call. CDR3 length: 13 amino acids. Germline loops: CDR1 SNHLY, CDR2 FYNNEI. V was shortened by 2 bases and J by 1 base, with 5 bases between the two germline ends. The CDR3 reads CASSEKGNYGYTF. As DNA, the CDR3 is TGTGCCAGCAGTGAAAAGGGTAACTATGGCTACACCTTC.

The chain recombines TRBV19 with TRBJ2-7; possibly TRBD2 for D (6 bases). The V end was cut by 3 bases, the J end by 2 bases, with 14 bases between. The CDR3 has 15 residues. Germline CDR1 LNHDA, CDR2 SQIVND (reference sequence). DNA of the CDR3: TGTGCCAGTAGTATTGGCATAGGGGAGGCCTACGAGCAGTACTTC. Protein: CASSIGIGEAYEQYF.